This T cell receptor beta chain emerged from a study of CD8+ T cells in alopecia areata (dated by TCRdb to 2016 to 2018). Looking at the study overall: The treated patients, all with moderate-to-severe alopecia areata, were enrolled in an open-label pilot trial of oral tofacitinib given at 5 to 10 mg twice daily. Patients received tofacitinib for 6 to 18 months and were then followed off drug for 6 months to check for delayed response and recurrence. Disease severity in treated patients was measured with the SALT score, which quantifies the percentage of affected scalp surface area. In both human patients and the C3H/HeJ mouse model, the study applied high-throughput TCRbeta sequencing to look at T cell clonal expansion in alopecia areata. Human TCRbeta sequencing covered scalp tissue and sorted CD4+ and CD8+ peripheral blood T cells from patchy and totalis/universalis alopecia areata patients and healthy controls. Patients on tofacitinib were biopsied at baseline and after 4 and 24 weeks of treatment, and several of the patients also had a later scalp biopsy. Scalp clonality was compared across normal scalp (n=4), patchy alopecia areata scalp (n=8), and alopecia totalis/universalis scalp (n=8). RNA was obtained with the PAXgene miRNA kit for fixed scalp, the miRNeasy kit for PBMCs, and the RNeasy kit for mouse skin. Amplification of TCRbeta CDR3 regions was done by immunoSEQ multiplex PCR using 35 Vbeta forward primers and 13 Jbeta reverse primers.

The protocol used for the library was the immunoSEQ multiplex PCR assay. To provide template for TCR sequencing, every sample had RNA extracted and reverse transcribed into cDNA. SuperScript III was used for first-strand cDNA synthesis, primed with a 2:1 mix of oligo-dT and random hexamers. A synthetic immune receptor repertoire was used to gauge amplification bias, and whatever bias remained was removed computationally. As for the original processing: Raw reads were preprocessed to remove errors, and CDR3 was defined according to IMGT conventions as the region from the conserved cysteine to phenylalanine. Clonality was calculated as 1 minus Shannon entropy normalized by log2 of the number of productive unique TCRs. Whether each scalp clone was CD4 or CD8 was inferred by checking scalp TCRbeta sequences against the CD4 and CD8 repertoires from sorted blood. TCRdb obtained this table from immuneACCESS and retained in-frame rearrangements with V and J assigned. These tables miss some clones; where compared with another copy, unresolved V genes account for less than half of the shortfall, and the remainder is unexplained. The V and J calls and clone size are taken from that table; D and trimming were inferred from the DNA. This sample lists roughly 180,000 clones; approximately 60% were detected once. The ten largest clonotypes hold roughly 3.3% of the sample.

From the cysteine through the phenylalanine, the CDR3 covers 15 amino acids. Kept here is only the CDR3 DNA, which spans 45 bases and is read in frame from base 1. Trimming takes 1 base from V and 7 bases from J, and the germline ends sit 16 bases apart. Per the germline V gene, SGHTA is the CDR1 and FQGNSA is the CDR2. On this clone itself: The antigen it recognizes is unknown. Base-call qualities are not available, and no considerably larger clone is one nucleotide away.

The meaning of the sample's time point label: roughly 27 days on oral tofacitinib. According to the study, the label for this sample's treatment or condition signals: oral pan-JAK inhibitor, 5-10 mg twice daily. From alopecia areata patients, peripheral blood was collected along with lesional scalp punch biopsies. PBMCs were isolated by density centrifugation and stained for CD3, CD4 and CD8, after which CD4+ and CD8+ T cells were sorted on a FACSAria. The investigation overall reported the following: Many expanded lesional clones persisted in scalp and blood during tofacitinib treatment, which may partly explain relapse after stopping treatment. Compared with normal scalp, lesional scalp had higher clonality and more expanded CD8+ clones, particularly in alopecia totalis/universalis, a pattern that suggests antigenic drive. Shared TCR sequences between patients were less evident than in mice, which may be partly attributable to HLA diversity in the patient population. Scalp TCR repertoire analysis is complicated because resident alphabeta T cells in normal human skin are also sequenced, whereas mouse skin is dominated by gammadelta T cells. Because the treated cohort was small and had just a single nonresponder, larger studies are needed to establish links between baseline CD8+ expansion and response. With tofacitinib, both scalp clonality and the number of expanded CD8+ clones among the top 100 scalp clones went down significantly.

The sample consisted of CD4+ T cells sorted from blood, taken at week 4, from a patient treated with tofacitinib. The rearranged chain carries TRBV7-2 and TRBJ1-2; the D gene remains uncertain. This receptor was obtained from a human donor with alopecia areata. The DNA sequence is given as TGTGCCAGCAGCTTAGGAGCGGATATGGGCGCTGGCTACACCTTC. It translates as CASSLGADMGAGYTF. Beyond the CDR3, the reference TRBV7-2 and TRBJ1-2 genes provide the residues; the full variable domain reads: GAGVSQSPSNKVTEKGKDVELRCDPISGHTALYWYRQSLGQGLEFLIYFQGNSAPDKSGLPSDRFSAERTGGSVSTLTIQRTQQEDSAVYLCASSLGADMGAGYTFGSGTRLTVV.